These 19 T cell receptor beta chains share one sample of origin, sequenced in a study of blood T cell repertoires in COVID-19. Only in-frame clones appear in the TCRdb table, and some are missing; sequencing was by immunoSEQ multiplex PCR. The sample contains 120,000 or so clones, approximately 87% of which appear only once. Sequencing used peripheral blood. The source is a woman in her forties or fifties with acute or convalescent COVID-19.

This clone was counted once. The chain carries TRBV18 and TRBJ2-7, with 10 bases identical to TRBD2. The CDR3 is 15 amino acids. Per germline, CDR1 KGHSH and CDR2 LQKENI. V lost 2 bases to trimming and J lost 5 bases; unmatched junction nucleotides: 6. CDR3 in amino acids: CASSPRASGGDEQYF. The CDR3 nucleotides are TGTGCCAGCTCACCAAGAGCTAGCGGGGGTGACGAGCAGTACTTC.

The chain employs TRBV9 and TRBJ1-1; D is possibly TRBD1 (5 bases). CDR1 SGDLS and CDR2 YYNGEE come from the germline V gene. The length of the CDR3 is 13 residues. Trimming cost V 3 bases and J 8 bases, with 14 bases left between them. CDR3 in DNA: TGTGCCAGCAGCGCAGACCTGAAGGGGGAAGCTTTCTTT. It yields the protein CASSADLKGEAFF.

The rearrangement uses TRBV6-5 and TRBJ1-1; D gene ambiguous. The CDR3 is made up of 13 amino acids. Germline-derived CDR1 and CDR2 are MNHEY and SVGAGI. V lost 8 bases to trimming and J lost 2 bases, with 12 bases between them. The CDR3 region has the DNA TGTGCCAGCGGTCAGTGGGCAAACACTGAAGCTTTCTTT. This gives the protein CASGQWANTEAFF.

This sequence joins TRBV7-9 and TRBJ2-1; 9 bases match TRBD2. Germline V gene lookup returns CDR1 SEHNR and CDR2 FQNEAQ (reference sequence). This CDR3 region has 17 residues. The ends lost 1 base at V and 5 bases at J; junction bases unmatched: 9. The CDR3 here is CASSLGLAGGAHNEQFF. CDR3 DNA sequence: TGTGCCAGCAGCTTAGGATTGGCGGGAGGGGCCCACAATGAGCAGTTCTTC.

About this clone: The identical CDR3 is also encoded by other nucleotide sequences in the sample. The gene calls are TRBV7-9 and TRBJ2-1; unclear D gene. The germline V and J ends were trimmed by 6 bases and 4 bases, with 10 bases remaining between them. CDR3 length: 13 residues. Germline V gene data show CDR1 as SEHNR and CDR2 as FQNEAQ (reference sequence). CDR3 nucleotides: TGTGCCAGCAGTCTAGGATCATACAATGAGCAGTTCTTC. This codes for CASSLGSYNEQFF. Filled out from reference TRBV7-9 and TRBJ2-1, the complete variable domain reads DTGVSQNPRHKITKRGQNVTFRCDPISEHNRLYWYRQTLGQGPEFLTYFQNEAQLEKSRLLSDRFSAERPKGSFSTLEIQRTEQGDSAMYLCASSLGSYNEQFFGPGTRLTVL.

This clone was detected once. The chain couples TRBV6-5 to TRBJ2-2; 8 nucleotides line up with TRBD2. Trimming took 2 bases from V and 8 from J; bases not matched to a gene: 1. CDR3 length: 13 residues. Germline V gives CDR1 MNHEY, CDR2 SVGAGI. CDR3 in amino acids: CASSYSGRGELFF. The CDR3 region has the DNA TGTGCCAGCAGTTACAGCGGGAGAGGGGAGCTGTTTTTT.

The J gene is TRBJ1-2, the V gene TRBV27; D ambiguous. Trimming removed 4 bases from V and 3 bases from J, with 12 bases in between. Germline V gene lookup returns CDR1 MNHEY and CDR2 SMNVEV (reference sequence). The CDR3 runs 14 residues. CDR3 protein: CASSSRSGYYGYTF. CDR3 nucleotides: TGTGCCAGCAGTTCCCGTTCGGGGTACTATGGCTACACCTTC.

The chain carries TRBV11-2 and TRBJ1-1, with 8 bases fitting TRBD1. The J segment lost 5 bases and the V segment lost 4 bases, leaving 6 bases of the junction unmatched. This CDR3 has 14 residues. CDR1 is SGHAT, CDR2 FQNNGV, per germline. CDR3 protein: CASSYGQGWTEAFF. The CDR3 DNA is TGTGCCAGCAGCTACGGACAGGGATGGACTGAAGCTTTCTTT.

V usage is TRBV19 and J usage is TRBJ2-1; TRBD2 matches 7 bases. CDR3 size: 15 residues. Trimming removed 5 bases from V and 1 base from J; junction bases left unmatched: 5. CDR1 is LNHDA and CDR2 is SQIVND in the germline V gene (reference sequence). As DNA, the CDR3 is TGTGCCAGTAGTTGGGGGGGTAGTTCCTACAATGAGCAGTTCTTC. It translates to CASSWGGSSYNEQFF.

The chain joins TRBV27 to TRBJ1-4, with TRBD1 as a possible D gene (6 bases). The CDR3 is 17 residues long. V lost 0 bases and J lost 7, with 18 bases in between. Germline V CDR1 and CDR2: MNHEY, SMNVEV (reference sequence). The CDR3 is CASSLSMFRGASEKLFF. Written as DNA, the CDR3 is TGTGCCAGCAGTTTATCGATGTTTCGGGGGGCGAGTGAAAAACTGTTTTTT.

The genes are TRBV10-3 and TRBJ1-4; D is unclear. V was pared by 10 bases and J by 7 bases, with 10 bases between. The germline CDR1 and CDR2 sequences are ENHRY and SYGVKD. CDR3 length: 11 amino acids. The CDR3 is CATAEAEKLFF. The DNA of the CDR3 is TGTGCCACGGCGGAAGCTGAAAAACTGTTTTTT.

The rearrangement joins TRBV28 to TRBJ1-4, with D unresolved. The CDR3 totals 15 residues. V shed 6 bases and J shed 6 bases, with 17 bases lying between them. Germline CDR1 reads MDHEN; CDR2 reads SYDVKM. CDR3 sequence (DNA): TGTGCCAGCAGGCCCTACCGGGGTAGTGATGAAAAACTGTTTTTT. As protein: CASRPYRGSDEKLFF.

In this sample, this clone turned up a few times. The chain is built from TRBV6-7 and TRBJ2-2, with D possibly being TRBD1 (5 bases). TRBV6-7 is an ORF; its function is uncertain. Trimming pared 3 bases from V and 0 bases from J, leaving 11 bases between. This CDR3 is built from 16 residues. The CDR3 sequence: CASSYTAGTNTGELFF. The CDR3 DNA reads as TGTGCCAGCAGTTATACGGCAGGGACGAACACCGGGGAGCTGTTTTTT.

V gene TRBV10-2 combines with J gene TRBJ2-1; D possibly corresponds to TRBD2 (6 bases). Germline CDR1 and CDR2: WSHSY and SAAADI. The CDR3 runs 15 residues. V was cut by 5 bases and J by 7 bases, with 18 bases left in between. Written as DNA, the CDR3 is TGCGCCAGCAGTTTCTACGGGACTTCCTGGAATGAGCAGTTCTTC. Protein: CASSFYGTSWNEQFF.

In its sample, this clone was seen a few times. The J gene is TRBJ1-1, the V gene TRBV5-1, with D unresolved. Germline CDR1 SGHRS, CDR2 YFSETQ. Trimming took 0 bases from V and 1 from J, leaving 4 bases between them. The CDR3 is 13 residues long. In DNA form, the CDR3 reads TGCGCCAGCAGCTTGGACAGGAACACTGAAGCTTTCTTT. Amino acid sequence: CASSLDRNTEAFF.

Details on this clone: The same CDR3 can be traced to other DNA sequences in this sample. The chain is built from TRBV6-5 and TRBJ1-2; 10 bases agree with TRBD1. Looked up from germline, CDR1 is MNHEY and CDR2 is SVGAGI. V trimming: 2 bases; J trimming: 4 bases; junction bases outside the gene matches: 1. The CDR3 contains 14 residues. The CDR3 loop is CASSYGTGAYGYTF. In DNA, the CDR3 is TGTGCCAGCAGTTACGGGACAGGGGCCTATGGCTACACCTTC.

The CDR3 nucleotides read TGTGCCAGCAGGGCGGACTATACAGATACGCAGTATTTT. It translates to CASRADYTDTQYF. This sequence joins TRBV2 and TRBJ2-3, with a possible D match to TRBD2 (6 bases). V gave up 6 bases and J gave up 3 bases, with 10 bases separating them. This CDR3 has 13 amino acids. CDR1 is SNHLY, CDR2 FYNNEI, per germline. The entire variable domain, with the rest obtained from reference TRBV2 and TRBJ2-3, is as follows: EPEVTQTPSHQVTQMGQEVILRCVPISNHLYFYWYRQILGQKVEFLVSFYNNEISEKSEIFDDQFSVERPDGSNFTLKIRSTKLEDSAMYFCASRADYTDTQYFGPGTRLTVL.

This chain connects TRBV3-1 (or the pseudogene TRBV3-2) to TRBJ2-1; 11 bases fit TRBD2. Trimming took 7 bases from V and 5 from J; bases not matched to a gene: 7. Germline V gene lookup returns CDR1 LGHDT and CDR2 YNNKEL (reference sequence). CDR3 length equals 15 residues. The CDR3 protein is CASTPLAGGNNEQFF. The CDR3 coding sequence is TGTGCCAGCACTCCTCTAGCGGGGGGTAACAATGAGCAGTTCTTC.

The V call is TRBV6-5, the J call TRBJ1-6; 7 bases map to TRBD1. V lost 6 bases, J lost 5 bases, and 4 bases stayed unmatched. The CDR3 consists of 14 residues. Germline V gene lookup returns CDR1 MNHEY and CDR2 SVGAGI. Written as DNA, the CDR3 is TGTGCCAGCAGATCGGGACAGAATAATTCACCCCTCCACTTT. This encodes CASRSGQNNSPLHF.